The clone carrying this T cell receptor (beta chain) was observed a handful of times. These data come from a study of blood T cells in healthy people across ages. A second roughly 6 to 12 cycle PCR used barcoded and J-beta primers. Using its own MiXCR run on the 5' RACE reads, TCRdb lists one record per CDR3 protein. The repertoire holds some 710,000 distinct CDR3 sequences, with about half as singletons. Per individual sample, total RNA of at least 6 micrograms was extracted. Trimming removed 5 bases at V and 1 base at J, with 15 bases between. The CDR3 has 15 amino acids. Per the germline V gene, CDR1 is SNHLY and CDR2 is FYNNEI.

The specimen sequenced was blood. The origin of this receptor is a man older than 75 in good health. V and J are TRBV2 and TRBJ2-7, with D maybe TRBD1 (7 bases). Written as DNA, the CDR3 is TGTGCCAGCAGTTACAGGGGAGGAGGATCCTACGAGCAGTACTTC. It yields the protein CASSYRGGGSYEQYF.